The 18 T cell receptor beta chains below were found in one sample sequenced in a study of T cells in localized non-small cell lung cancer. Profiling relied on immunoSEQ multiplex PCR, and the TCRdb table lists in-frame clones only, not all of them. This sample has roughly 84,000 clones; about 88% occur once, and the top ten carry roughly 20%. Sample: peripheral blood, taken before any cancer treatment. Receptors were obtained from a woman between 40 and 69 years old with stage I squamous cell lung carcinoma.

V is TRBV19 and J is TRBJ1-2, with unresolved D. The CDR3 is 13 amino acids. Germline V lookup: CDR1 LNHDA, CDR2 SQIVND (reference sequence). The ends were cut back, 7 bases at V and 8 bases at J, with 17 bases in the middle. The CDR3 nucleotides read TGTGCCAGTACCCCTGTGGGTCGGGGAGGCTACACCTTC. Its translation: CASTPVGRGGYTF. The full variable domain, in which reference TRBV19 and TRBJ1-2 provide the parts outside the CDR3, is DGGITQSPKYLFRKEGQNVTLSCEQNLNHDAMYWYRQDPGQGLRLIYYSQIVNDFQKGDIAEGYSVSREKKESFPLTVTSAQKNPTAFYLCASTPVGRGGYTFGSGTRLTVV.

J is TRBJ2-7 and V is TRBV6-5; 10 bases match TRBD2. The germline V gene encodes CDR1 MNHEY and CDR2 SVGAGI. The CDR3 has 13 residues. J gave up 5 bases and V 8 bases, and 6 bases lay outside the gene matches. Here the CDR3 reads CASLGLALHEQYF. The CDR3 region has the DNA TGTGCCAGCCTGGGACTAGCGCTCCACGAGCAGTACTTC.

The chain employs TRBV11-2 and TRBJ2-3, with D unresolved. CDR3 length: 13 residues. V gave up 2 bases and J gave up 6 bases, with 9 bases separating them. Germline lookup yields CDR1 SGHAT and CDR2 FQNNGV. This CDR3 is CASSLLGRDTQYF. In nucleotides, the CDR3 is TGTGCCAGCAGCTTATTAGGACGGGATACGCAGTATTTT.

The chain is built from TRBV18 and TRBJ1-1; 9 bases are a match to TRBD1. V lost 4 bases, J lost 5 bases, and 5 bases stayed unmatched. The CDR3 consists of 14 residues. In germline, CDR1 is KGHSH, CDR2 LQKENI. CDR3 coding DNA: TGTGCCAGCTCACTGACAGGGGGTTCGACTGAAGCTTTCTTT. Protein sequence: CASSLTGGSTEAFF.

This clone was observed a handful of times. The chain links TRBV6-1 to TRBJ2-7, with 10 bases matching TRBD1. The CDR3 is made up of 14 amino acids. Looked up from germline, CDR1 is MNHNS and CDR2 is SASEGT. With V trimmed by 3 bases and J by 2 bases, 1 base remained unmatched. The CDR3 spells CASSEGQGTYEQYF. CDR3 DNA sequence: TGTGCCAGCAGTGAGGGACAGGGGACCTACGAGCAGTACTTC.

This clone was observed a few times. In DNA form, the CDR3 reads TGTGCCAGCAGCGCCGGGACTAGCGGGGGATATAATGAGCAGTTCTTC. Encoded protein: CASSAGTSGGYNEQFF. This chain connects TRBV7-9 to TRBJ2-1; TRBD2 aligns across 14 bases. CDR3 length: 16 amino acids. The V and J ends lost 5 bases and 7 bases, in that order; junction bases with no gene match: 7. From germline, CDR1 is SEHNR and CDR2 FQNEAQ (reference sequence).

To note about this clone: The CDR3 does not close with the conserved phenylalanine or tryptophan, likely indicating a read error. No DNA is shown, since the ends of the CDR3 on it are uncertain; the CDR3 is the one TCRdb lists. This chain connects TRBV6-6 to TRBJ1-6; the table calls TRBD1, which could not be checked here. Germline CDR1 and CDR2: MNHNY and SVGAGI (reference sequence). Including both end residues, the CDR3 is 11 amino acids long. The CDR3 protein is CASSDGGQVAI.

V usage is TRBV6-5 and J usage is TRBJ1-1, with D possibly TRBD1 on 6 matching bases. The CDR3 is 15 residues long. The germline V gene has CDR1 MNHEY and CDR2 SVGAGI. Trimming left V 5 bases short and J 3 bases short, with 16 bases between. The CDR3 region is CASSTLGRGDTEAFF. The CDR3 region has the DNA TGTGCCAGCAGTACCCTCGGGAGGGGGGACACTGAAGCTTTCTTT.

This chain connects TRBV4-2 to TRBJ2-1, with D tentatively TRBD1 (6 bases). CDR3 length: 15 amino acids. Germline CDR1 reads LGHNA; CDR2 reads YNFKEQ. V was cut by 4 bases and J by 1 base, with 11 bases left in between. The CDR3 is CASSLHRDSYNEQFF. For the CDR3, the DNA is TGTGCCAGCAGCCTCCACAGGGATTCCTACAATGAGCAGTTCTTC.

The CDR3 loop reads CASSIGRTQETQYF. CDR3 nucleotide sequence: TGTGCCAGTAGTATAGGGCGCACCCAAGAGACCCAGTACTTC. This chain links TRBV19 with TRBJ2-5; D unresolved. Between the trimmed V and J ends, which lost 1 base and 1 base, there was a span of 7 bases. CDR1 and CDR2 (germline): LNHDA, SQIVND (reference sequence). The CDR3 is 14 residues long.

The chain combines TRBV12-5 with TRBJ2-7; D unclear. Deletions cut 7 bases from V and 3 bases from J, with 10 bases between. CDR3 length: 12 residues. CDR1 is LGHNT, CDR2 FRNRAP, per germline. DNA for the CDR3: TGTGCTAGTGCCTTAGACGGCTACGAGCAGTACTTC. Translation: CASALDGYEQYF.

This chain links TRBV27 with TRBJ2-7; D is perhaps TRBD2 (5 bases). Trimming took off 5 bases at V and 1 base at J, with 12 bases between the two ends. The CDR3 has 14 residues. The V gene's germline CDR1 is MNHEY and CDR2 SMNVEV (reference sequence). CDR3 sequence (DNA): TGTGCCAGCAGTCTCTTCCCGGGGTCCTACGAGCAGTACTTC. Its protein product is CASSLFPGSYEQYF.

V gene TRBV14 combines with J gene TRBJ1-1; D call uncertain. Trimming stripped 0 bases from V and 0 bases from J, with 14 bases between. CDR3 size: 17 residues. Germline loops: CDR1 SGHDN, CDR2 FVKESK. The CDR3 DNA reads as TGTGCCAGCAGCCAAGAAGGAAACCTGCTCCTGAACACTGAAGCTTTCTTT. It encodes CASSQEGNLLLNTEAFF.

The chain links TRBV25-1 to TRBJ1-1, with D perhaps matching TRBD1 (6 bases). This CDR3 has 15 residues. From germline, CDR1 is MGHDK and CDR2 SYGVNS. Trimming cost V 4 bases and J 2 bases, with 14 bases left between them. The CDR3 protein is CASSARRDTNTEAFF. CDR3 sequence (DNA): TGTGCCAGCAGTGCGAGACGGGACACCAACACTGAAGCTTTCTTT.

The gene calls are TRBV11-3 and TRBJ2-1; weak D call: TRBD2 (6 bases). The V gene's germline CDR1 is SGHNT and CDR2 YENEEA. Trimming cost V 4 bases and J 4 bases, with 14 bases left between them. The CDR3 has 15 residues. This chain's CDR3 is CASSSLGAGYNEQFF. The CDR3 DNA reads TGTGCCAGCAGCTCCCTTGGGGCGGGATACAATGAGCAGTTCTTC.

The rearrangement links TRBV7-2 to TRBJ2-7; 8 bases fit TRBD2. Unmatched junction bases numbered 4, after V lost 2 bases and J lost 7 bases. CDR1 is SGHTA, CDR2 FQGNSA, per germline. The CDR3 runs to 13 residues. CDR3 sequence (DNA): TGTGCCAGCAGCTTAAGGCGGGGGGTGGAGCAGTACTTC. Protein sequence: CASSLRRGVEQYF.

The chain has TRBV4-1 and TRBJ2-1, with D maybe TRBD2 (6 bases). V lost 0 bases, J lost 3 bases, and 15 bases lay in between. Germline assignment: CDR1 MGHRA and CDR2 YSYEKL. The CDR3 spans 17 residues. The CDR3 loop reads CASSQDAGRPLYNEQFF. The CDR3 bases are TGCGCCAGCAGCCAAGATGCGGGGCGGCCGCTCTACAATGAGCAGTTCTTC.

V usage is TRBV15 and J usage is TRBJ1-2; maybe TRBD1 (5 bases). The CDR3 is made up of 12 amino acids. V shed 3 bases and J shed 6 bases, with 8 bases lying between them. The germline CDR1 and CDR2 sequences are LNHNV and YYDKDF (reference sequence). CDR3 sequence (DNA): TGTGCCACCAGCAGGGGGGGGGATGGCTACACCTTC. Translation: CATSRGGDGYTF.